The sequence of this T cell receptor (beta chain) was determined in a study of T cell repertoires in cytomegalovirus infection. Germline values: CDR1 SGHVS, CDR2 FQNEAQ. This CDR3 spans 15 amino acids. One entry per CDR3 protein results from TCRdb running MiXCR on the reads. Seen here are approximately 550,000 distinct CDR3 sequences, approximately 17% observed once, and the top ten hold 20% to 30%. This clonotype has only one observation. The junction shows a germline mismatch at one end, possibly a read error. J is TRBJ2-7 and V is TRBV7-8; TRBD1 matches at 8 bases. This TCR came from a human donor in good health (CMV status not recorded). Some clones in this sample may be carry-over from other donors' samples. Sequenced: CD8+ T cells from PBMCs. The CDR3 spells CASSLEGTGIYEKYF. In DNA, the CDR3 is TGTGCCAGCAGCTTAGAGGGGACAGGTATCTACGAGAAGTACTTC. Combining the CDR3 with reference TRBV7-8 and TRBJ2-7 gives the whole variable domain GAGVSQSPRYKVAKRGQDVALRCDPISGHVSLFWYQQALGQGPEFLTYFQNEAQLDKSGLPSDRFFAERPEGSVSTLKIQRTQQEDSAVYLCASSLEGTGIYEKYFGPGTRLTVT.